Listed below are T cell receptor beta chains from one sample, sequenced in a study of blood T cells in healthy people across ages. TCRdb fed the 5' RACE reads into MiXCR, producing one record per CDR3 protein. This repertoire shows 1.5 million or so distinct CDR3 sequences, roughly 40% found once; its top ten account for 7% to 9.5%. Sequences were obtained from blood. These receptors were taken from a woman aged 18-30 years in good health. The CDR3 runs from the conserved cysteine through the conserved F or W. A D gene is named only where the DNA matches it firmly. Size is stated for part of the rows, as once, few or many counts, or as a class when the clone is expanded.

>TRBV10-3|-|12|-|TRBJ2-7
CAISEMAGEQYF
TGTGCCATCAGTGAGATGGCAGGCGAGCAGTACTTC
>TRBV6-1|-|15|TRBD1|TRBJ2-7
CASSGGQALSAQQYF
TGTGCCAGCAGTGGCGGACAGGCCCTCTCTGCCCAGCAGTACTTC
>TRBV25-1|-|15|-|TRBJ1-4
CASSESRQVNEKLFF
TGTGCCAGCAGTGAATCCCGACAAGTTAATGAAAAACTGTTTTTT
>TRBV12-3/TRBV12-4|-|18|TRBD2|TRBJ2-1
CASSPVAGKSKSYNEQFF
TGTGCCAGCAGTCCCGTAGCGGGAAAGAGTAAATCCTACAATGAGCAGTTCTTC
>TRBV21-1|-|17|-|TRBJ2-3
CASSPPGRSGRTDTQYF
TGTGCCAGCAGCCCCCCCGGGAGGAGCGGGCGCACAGATACGCAGTATTTT
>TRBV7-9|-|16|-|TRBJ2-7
CASSAQGVSLSYEQYF
TGTGCCAGCAGTGCTCAGGGTGTGTCCCTCTCCTACGAGCAGTACTTC
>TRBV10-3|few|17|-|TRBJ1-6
CAISQRTLGNDNSPLHF
TGTGCCATCAGTCAAAGGACACTGGGTAATGATAATTCACCCCTCCACTTT
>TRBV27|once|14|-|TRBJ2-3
CASSKTPSTDTQYF
TGTGCCAGCAGTAAAACCCCTAGCACAGATACGCAGTATTTT
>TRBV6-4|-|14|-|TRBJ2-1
CASGKGTPSNEQFF
TGTGCCAGCGGGAAGGGGACCCCATCCAATGAGCAGTTCTTC
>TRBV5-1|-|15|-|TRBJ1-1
CASSLRISRITEAFF
TGCGCCAGCAGCTTGCGTATATCCAGGATCACTGAAGCTTTCTTT
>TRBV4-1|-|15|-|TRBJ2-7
CASSPRDANSYEQYF
TGCGCCAGCAGTCCCCGGGACGCGAACTCCTACGAGCAGTACTTC
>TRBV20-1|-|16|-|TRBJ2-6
CSARDNRDSGANVLTF
TGCAGTGCTAGAGATAACCGTGACTCTGGGGCCAACGTCCTGACTTTC
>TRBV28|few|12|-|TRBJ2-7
CASSSAAYEQYF
TGTGCCAGCAGTTCTGCGGCCTACGAGCAGTACTTC
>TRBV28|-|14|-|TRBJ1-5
CASRRSTGMDPQHF
TGTGCCAGCAGAAGATCGACGGGGATGGACCCCCAGCATTTT
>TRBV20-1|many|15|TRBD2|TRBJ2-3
CSARGGLAGADTQYF
TGCAGTGCTAGAGGGGGACTAGCGGGAGCAGATACGCAGTATTTT
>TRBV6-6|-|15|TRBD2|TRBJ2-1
CASRRPGTRSNEQFF
TGTGCCAGCAGAAGACCGGGGACTAGAAGCAATGAGCAGTTCTTC
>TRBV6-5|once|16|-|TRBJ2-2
CASSYSPGARSGELFF
TGTGCCAGCAGTTACTCGCCGGGGGCGAGAAGCGGGGAGCTGTTTTTT
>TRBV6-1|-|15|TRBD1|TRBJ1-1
CAGWDQGVTDTEAFF
TGTGCCGGCTGGGATCAGGGGGTGACGGACACTGAAGCTTTCTTT
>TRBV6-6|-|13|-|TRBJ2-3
CASSYLSQDTQYF
TGTGCCAGCAGTTACCTTTCGCAAGATACGCAGTATTTT
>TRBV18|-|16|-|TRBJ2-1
CAGSPPLPSSYNEQFF
TGTGCCGGCTCACCACCGTTGCCAAGCTCCTACAATGAGCAGTTCTTC
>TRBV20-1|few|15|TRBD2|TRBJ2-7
CSAKPLAGGNYEQYF
TGCAGTGCGAAACCTCTAGCGGGAGGCAACTACGAGCAGTACTTC
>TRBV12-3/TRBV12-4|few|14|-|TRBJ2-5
CASSLPGADETQYF
TGTGCCAGCAGTTTACCGGGAGCGGATGAGACCCAGTACTTC
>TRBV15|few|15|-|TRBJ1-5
CATSRDLGGGQPQHF
TGTGCCACCAGCAGAGATCTGGGCGGCGGTCAGCCCCAGCATTTT
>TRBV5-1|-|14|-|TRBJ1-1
CASSLTGQGQNAFF
TGCGCCAGCAGCTTGACGGGACAAGGCCAGAATGCTTTCTTT
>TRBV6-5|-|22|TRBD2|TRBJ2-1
CASSYQISPGLAGGNSYNEQFF
TGTGCCAGCAGTTACCAAATCTCACCGGGACTAGCGGGGGGAAACTCCTACAATGAGCAGTTCTTC
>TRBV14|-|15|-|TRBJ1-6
CASSQVTGYNSPLHF
TGTGCCAGCAGCCAAGTAACGGGTTATAATTCACCCCTCCACTTT
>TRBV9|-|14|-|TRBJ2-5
CASSVASRAETQYF
TGTGCCAGCAGCGTAGCCTCCCGGGCTGAGACCCAGTACTTC
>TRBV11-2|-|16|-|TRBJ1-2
CASSLDSPGEYYGYTF
TGTGCCAGCAGCTTAGATAGTCCAGGGGAATACTATGGCTACACCTTC
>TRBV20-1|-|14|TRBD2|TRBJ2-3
CSARRAGATDTQYF
TGCAGTGCTAGAAGAGCGGGGGCGACAGATACGCAGTATTTT
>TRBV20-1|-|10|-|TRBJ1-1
CSASLGGAFF
TGCAGTGCCTCCTTGGGGGGAGCTTTCTTT
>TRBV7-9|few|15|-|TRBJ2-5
CASSLAAGTRETQYF
TGTGCCAGCAGCTTAGCGGCCGGCACCCGGGAGACCCAGTACTTC
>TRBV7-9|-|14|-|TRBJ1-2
CASSLEGPLTGYTF
TGTGCCAGCAGCTTAGAAGGGCCTTTGACTGGCTACACCTTC
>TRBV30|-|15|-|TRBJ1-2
CAWSGREASNYGYTF
TGTGCCTGGAGTGGGAGGGAGGCGTCTAACTATGGCTACACCTTC
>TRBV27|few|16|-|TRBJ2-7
CASSPRVDGYSYEQYF
TGTGCCAGCAGTCCCAGGGTTGATGGGTACTCCTACGAGCAGTACTTC
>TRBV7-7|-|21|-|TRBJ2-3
CASSPRVTGSFFTSSTDTQYF
TGTGCCAGCAGCCCGAGGGTCACAGGGTCCTTTTTCACATCTAGCACAGATACGCAGTATTTT
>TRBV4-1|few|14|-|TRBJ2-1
CASSQDIGVGEQFF
TGCGCCAGCAGCCAAGATATAGGGGTCGGTGAGCAGTTCTTC
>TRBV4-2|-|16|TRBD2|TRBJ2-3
CASSQRSSGGRDTQYF
TGTGCCAGCAGCCAAAGATCGAGCGGGGGTAGAGATACGCAGTATTTT
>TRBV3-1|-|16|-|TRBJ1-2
CASSQPSGTGYYGYTF
TGTGCCAGCAGCCAGCCTTCCGGGACCGGGTACTATGGCTACACCTTC
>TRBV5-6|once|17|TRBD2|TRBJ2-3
CASSLGLAGRFTDTQYF
TGTGCCAGCAGCTTGGGACTAGCGGGGCGATTTACAGATACGCAGTATTTT
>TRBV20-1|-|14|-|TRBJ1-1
CSASSSLANTEAFF
TGCAGTGCTAGTTCGTCCCTGGCGAACACTGAAGCTTTCTTT
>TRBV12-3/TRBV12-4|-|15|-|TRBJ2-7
CASSSGTLTIYEQYF
TGTGCCAGCAGCTCCGGGACTCTAACCATCTACGAGCAGTACTTC
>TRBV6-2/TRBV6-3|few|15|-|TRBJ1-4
CASSYSSLPNEKLFF
TGTGCCAGCAGTTACTCATCGCTTCCTAATGAAAAACTGTTTTTT
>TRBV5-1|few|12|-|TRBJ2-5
CASSLKEETQYF
TGCGCCAGCAGCTTGAAGGAAGAGACCCAGTACTTC
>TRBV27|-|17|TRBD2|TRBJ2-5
CASSRQVGTRKQETQYF
TGTGCCAGCAGCAGGCAGGTGGGGACTAGGAAACAAGAGACCCAGTACTTC
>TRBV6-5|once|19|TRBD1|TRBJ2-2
CASSYSTGAHGGNTGELFF
TGTGCCAGCAGTTACTCCACAGGGGCTCACGGTGGGAACACCGGGGAGCTGTTTTTT
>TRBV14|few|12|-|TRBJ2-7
CASSSYSGEQYF
TGTGCCAGCAGCTCCTACTCAGGGGAGCAGTACTTC
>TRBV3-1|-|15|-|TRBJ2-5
CASSHPRTDQETQYF
TGTGCCAGCAGCCATCCCCGGACAGATCAAGAGACCCAGTACTTC
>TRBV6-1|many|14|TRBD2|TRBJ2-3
CASSGSGHTDTQYF
TGTGCCAGCAGTGGTAGCGGGCACACAGATACGCAGTATTTT
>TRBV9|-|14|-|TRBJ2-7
CASSVDPGTYEQYF
TGTGCCAGCAGCGTAGACCCGGGAACGTACGAGCAGTACTTC